These 32 T cell receptor beta chains were all obtained from the same sample, sequenced in a study of human T cells and chemical hapten exposure. TCRdb analysed the RACE reads with MiXCR anew, one entry per CDR3 protein. The data show approximately 340,000 distinct CDR3 sequences, roughly 6.9% seen once. Time point: patch test 1, 2 weeks after DPC sensitization. Treatment noted: therapeutic diphenylcyclopropenone sensitization with weekly scalp DPC. The sequencing here drew on whole blood, taken in connection with sensitization to the hapten diphenylcyclopropenone (DPC). The source is a woman between 18 and 29 years old with alopecia areata. Some clones in this sample may be carry-over from other donors' samples.

A few counts support this clonotype. The chain recombines TRBV5-4 with TRBJ1-3; D unclear. Trimming left V 0 bases short and J 2 bases short, with 6 bases between. The CDR3 has 14 amino acids. Germline V gene lookup returns CDR1 SGHNT and CDR2 YYREEE (reference sequence). This CDR3 is CASSLDSTGNTIYF. The CDR3 coding sequence is TGTGCCAGCAGCTTGGACAGTACTGGAAACACCATATATTTT.

Only a few counts were recorded for this clonotype. The rearrangement uses TRBV4-3 and TRBJ2-3, with 9 bases matching TRBD2. This CDR3 has 15 residues. With V trimmed by 3 bases and J by 7 bases, 8 bases remained unmatched. Germline CDR1 and CDR2: LGHNA and YSLEER. This chain's CDR3 is CASSQRAGGVNTQYF. In DNA, the CDR3 is TGCGCCAGCAGCCAGAGGGCGGGGGGGGTAAATACGCAGTATTTT.

This clonotype turned up a few times. V and J are TRBV29-1 and TRBJ1-1, with unresolved D. The V gene's germline CDR1 is SQVTM and CDR2 ANQGSEA. Trimming stripped 5 bases from V and 1 base from J, with 11 bases between. This CDR3 spans 13 amino acids. The CDR3: CSVKVFPNTEAFF. The CDR3, as DNA: TGCAGCGTTAAGGTTTTCCCGAACACTGAAGCTTTCTTT.

This sequence joins TRBV29-1 and TRBJ1-1; unclear D gene. Per germline, CDR1 SQVTM and CDR2 ANQGSEA. This CDR3 has 10 amino acids. Trimming took off 4 bases at V and 8 bases at J, with 8 bases between the two ends. The CDR3 DNA reads as TGCAGCGTTGTGGGTCTCGAAGCTTTCTTT. Translating gives CSVVGLEAFF.

This clonotype was detected only a few times. CDR3 residues: CSARDPGGAVYGYTF. The DNA of the CDR3 is TGCAGTGCTCGGGACCCAGGGGGCGCCGTCTATGGCTACACCTTC. V usage is TRBV20-1 and J usage is TRBJ1-2; 8 nucleotides agree with TRBD1. Germline V gene data show CDR1 as DFQATT and CDR2 as SNEGSKA (reference sequence). After removal of 5 bases from V and 4 bases from J, the junction contained 12 bases not matched to a gene. The CDR3 covers 15 residues.

This clonotype has a handful of counts. The rearrangement links TRBV6-5 to TRBJ1-1, with D possibly matching TRBD1 (5 bases). Per germline, CDR1 MNHEY and CDR2 SVGAGI. V lost 6 bases and J lost 5, with 13 bases in between. CDR3 length equals 13 residues. This CDR3 reads CASRMRGGTEAFF. The CDR3 DNA follows: TGTGCCAGCAGAATGAGGGGAGGGACTGAAGCTTTCTTT.

This clonotype was detected a few times. The chain carries TRBV5-4 and TRBJ2-2; D remains ambiguous. Germline loops: CDR1 SGHNT, CDR2 YYREEE (reference sequence). This CDR3 comprises 16 residues. V lost 2 bases and J 0 bases, leaving 11 bases between the germline ends. In DNA form, the CDR3 reads TGTGCCAGCAGCTTTCGCGGCAGAGCGAACACCGGGGAGCTGTTTTTT. It codes for CASSFRGRANTGELFF.

This clonotype came up a few times. The chain carries TRBV6-5 and TRBJ1-4; TRBD1 agrees at 7 bases. Germline loops: CDR1 MNHEY, CDR2 SVGAGI. J gave up 7 bases and V 0 bases, and 5 bases lay outside the gene matches. CDR3 length: 15 amino acids. This CDR3 reads CASSYSGGGGEKLFF. The CDR3 DNA reads as TGTGCCAGCAGTTACTCAGGGGGCGGAGGTGAAAAACTGTTTTTT.

This clonotype was picked up many times. The rearrangement joins TRBV6-1 to TRBJ2-7; D might be TRBD1 or TRBD2, each matching 5 bases. The CDR3 runs to 15 residues. The V and J ends lost 10 bases and 2 bases respectively, with 21 bases between them. Germline loops: CDR1 MNHNS, CDR2 SASEGT. Here the CDR3 DNA reads TGTGCCACCGTGGACTCAGCAGGGCTAGCCTACGAGCAGTACTTC. Its translation is CATVDSAGLAYEQYF.

This clonotype has only a few counts. This chain uses TRBV5-4 with TRBJ2-2; D is perhaps TRBD2 (5 bases). The CDR3 runs to 14 residues. Germline V gene sequence: CDR1 SGHNT, CDR2 YYREEE (reference sequence). Trimming pared 0 bases from V and 6 bases from J, leaving 9 bases between. CDR3 sequence: CASSLDRRSGELFF. The CDR3 DNA sequence: TGTGCCAGCAGCTTGGATAGGAGGTCCGGGGAGCTGTTTTTT.

CDR3 in DNA: TGTGCCAGCAGTCCGGGCCTTCCGAATGAAAAACTGTTTTTT. Protein: CASSPGLPNEKLFF. This chain connects TRBV28 to TRBJ1-4, with D unclear. V lost 5 bases, J lost 5 bases, and 12 bases lay in between. In germline, CDR1 is MDHEN, CDR2 SYDVKM. The CDR3 consists of 14 residues.

This clonotype was seen repeatedly, ten times or more. The chain carries TRBV12-3 or TRBV12-4 and TRBJ2-3; the D gene could be TRBD1 or TRBD2 (5 bases each). V lost 6 bases and J 4 bases, leaving 20 bases between the germline ends. This CDR3 spans 16 amino acids. CDR3 in amino acids: CASSQPGGGGADTQYF. CDR3 nucleotides: TGTGCCAGCAGCCAACCAGGCGGTGGGGGTGCAGATACGCAGTATTTT.

This rearrangement joins TRBV20-1 to TRBJ1-1, with TRBD1 matching over 11 bases. Germline V lookup: CDR1 DFQATT, CDR2 SNEGSKA (reference sequence). The CDR3 is 14 amino acids. Trimming cost V 1 base and J 3 bases; bases outside gene matches: 1. The CDR3 bases are TGCAGTGCTAGAGGGGGACAGGGGGACACTGAAGCTTTCTTT. It translates to CSARGGQGDTEAFF.

The chain couples TRBV6-2 or TRBV6-3 to TRBJ2-7; tentatively, D is TRBD1 (5 bases). The length of the CDR3 is 14 residues. V dropped 8 bases and J dropped 1 base, with 15 bases sitting between them. Germline V lookup: CDR1 MNHEY, CDR2 SVGEGT. The CDR3 spells CASVRGQSSYEQYF. The CDR3 DNA reads as TGTGCCAGCGTTAGGGGTCAGTCATCCTACGAGCAGTACTTC.

This sequence joins TRBV7-2 and TRBJ2-4, with D possibly TRBD2 on 5 matching bases. The CDR3 has 15 amino acids. Germline lookup yields CDR1 SGHTA and CDR2 FQGNSA. Trimming stripped 5 bases from V and 2 bases from J, with 13 bases between. The CDR3 loop reads CASSPNGESKNIQYF. Here the CDR3 DNA reads TGTGCCAGCAGCCCCAACGGGGAATCCAAAAACATTCAGTACTTC.

Only a few counts were recorded for this clonotype. The V and J genes are TRBV10-3 and TRBJ2-5; D gene uncertain. Trimming removed 6 bases from V and 5 bases from J, with 13 bases in between. The V gene's germline CDR1 is ENHRY and CDR2 SYGVKD. This CDR3 contains 13 residues. Here the CDR3 DNA reads TGTGCCATCAGCACTGTACCCTTGGAGACCCAGTACTTC. Protein sequence: CAISTVPLETQYF.

Many counts were recorded for this clonotype. This sequence joins TRBV6-5 and TRBJ2-2, with D perhaps TRBD1 (6 bases). V dropped 2 bases and J dropped 5 bases, with 12 bases sitting between them. The CDR3 runs to 15 residues. In germline, CDR1 is MNHEY, CDR2 SVGAGI. As DNA, the CDR3 is TGTGCCAGCAGTTACGGTGCAGGGGATACCGGGGAGCTGTTTTTT. It encodes CASSYGAGDTGELFF.

This clonotype has a count of ten or more. The gene calls are TRBV29-1 and TRBJ2-3; tentatively, D is TRBD1 (6 bases). The V gene's germline CDR1 is SQVTM and CDR2 ANQGSEA. This CDR3 contains 12 residues. V lost 5 bases to trimming and J lost 6 bases, with 12 bases between them. The CDR3 loop is CSVTGQTDTQYF. DNA of the CDR3: TGCAGCGTTACCGGACAGACCGATACGCAGTATTTT.

This clonotype has a handful of counts. The chain carries TRBV20-1 and TRBJ2-1; TRBD2 matches at 11 bases. Germline assignment: CDR1 DFQATT and CDR2 SNEGSKA (reference sequence). The V segment lost 5 bases and the J segment 6 bases; nucleotides outside the gene matches: 9. This CDR3 contains 15 residues. The CDR3 bases are TGCAGTGCTGCCACCGGGACTAGCGGATTCAATGAGCAGTTCTTC. Translation: CSAATGTSGFNEQFF.

The V and J genes are TRBV7-2 and TRBJ2-7, with D perhaps matching TRBD2 (5 bases). V lost 6 bases to trimming and J lost 6 bases, with 21 bases between them. Looked up from germline, CDR1 is SGHTA and CDR2 is FQGNSA. The CDR3 covers 15 residues. In DNA form, the CDR3 reads TGTGCCAGCAGGCCTTCAGTGTCCTCAACTAGCGAGCAGTACTTC. Its translation is CASRPSVSSTSEQYF.

This clonotype was counted only a few times. DNA for the CDR3: TGCAGCCTCGGGCTACCCGATACGCAGTATTTT. Amino acids: CSLGLPDTQYF. The chain uses TRBV29-1 and TRBJ2-3; D is ambiguous. The CDR3 is 11 residues long. V gave up 8 bases and J gave up 6 bases, with 12 bases separating them. CDR1 is SQVTM and CDR2 is ANQGSEA in the germline V gene.

The chain uses TRBV19 and TRBJ2-1; D is unresolved. The CDR3 runs to 14 residues. The ends were cut back, 6 bases at V and 4 bases at J, with 13 bases in the middle. Looked up from germline, CDR1 is LNHDA and CDR2 is SQIVND (reference sequence). The CDR3 loop is CASRGGFSYNEQFF. For the CDR3, the DNA is TGTGCCAGTAGGGGCGGCTTCTCTTACAATGAGCAGTTCTTC.

The chain has TRBV5-6 and TRBJ1-1; no clear D. The CDR3 loop spans 13 amino acids. Germline CDR1 and CDR2: SGHDT and YYEEEE. The V end lost 1 base, the J end lost 8 bases, and 12 bases lay between the germline ends. The CDR3 reads CASSLNLRTEAFF. The CDR3 DNA reads as TGTGCCAGCAGCTTGAACTTGCGCACCGAAGCTTTCTTT.

The table lists this clonotype with many counts. The V and J genes are TRBV12-3 or TRBV12-4 and TRBJ1-1, with 9 bases matching TRBD1. With V trimmed by 5 bases and J by 4 bases, 5 bases remained unmatched. This CDR3 is 14 amino acids long. The CDR3, as DNA: TGTGCCAGCAGTCCCGGGACAGGGATCACTGAAGCTTTCTTT. This encodes CASSPGTGITEAFF.

Concerning this clonotype itself: Mismatch with germline at one junction end may stem from a read error. V is TRBV10-3 and J is TRBJ2-3; D gene ambiguous. Germline lookup yields CDR1 ENHRY and CDR2 SYGVKD. The CDR3 covers 12 residues. The chain's CDR3 is CAIRSGADTQNF. The DNA of the CDR3 is TGTGCCATCAGATCTGGAGCAGATACGCAGAATTTT.

This clonotype was found a few times. The chain carries TRBV7-2 and TRBJ2-2; D is ambiguous. The germline gives CDR1 SGHTA, CDR2 FQGNSA. This CDR3 contains 12 residues. V was shortened by 5 bases and J by 13 bases, with 14 bases between the two germline ends. DNA of the CDR3: TGTGCCAGCAGCCTTGACTGGGCTGGGCTGTTTTTT. Translated, it gives CASSLDWAGLFF.

V is TRBV5-6 and J is TRBJ2-5, with TRBD1 matching 9 bases. Looked up from germline, CDR1 is SGHDT and CDR2 is YYEEEE. With V trimmed by 1 base and J by 4 bases, 2 bases remained unmatched. This CDR3 contains 14 residues. DNA for the CDR3: TGTGCCAGCAGCTTGCGGACAGGGGTAGAGACCCAGTACTTC. Translation gives CASSLRTGVETQYF. The whole variable domain, filled in from reference TRBV5-6 and TRBJ2-5, reads DAGVTQSPTHLIKTRGQQVTLRCSPKSGHDTVSWYQQALGQGPQFIFQYYEEEERQRGNFPDRFSGHQFPNYSSELNVNALLLGDSALYLCASSLRTGVETQYFGPGTRLLVL.

CDR3 residues: CASGLQQGANYGYTF. The DNA for the CDR3 is TGTGCTAGTGGGCTCCAACAGGGCGCTAACTATGGCTACACCTTC. The chain combines TRBV12-5 with TRBJ1-2; D is perhaps TRBD1 (6 bases). Germline CDR1 and CDR2: LGHNT and FRNRAP. The CDR3 runs 15 residues. The ends were cut back, 6 bases at V and 0 bases at J, with 14 bases in the middle.

V usage is TRBV29-1 and J usage is TRBJ1-2; TRBD1 aligns across 7 bases. The CDR3 is 13 amino acids. V lost 7 bases, J lost 3 bases, and 8 bases stayed unmatched. Germline CDR1 reads SQVTM; CDR2 reads ANQGSEA. CDR3 loop: CSDIQTGDYGYTF. CDR3 bases: TGCAGCGATATCCAAACAGGGGACTATGGCTACACCTTC.

This clonotype was detected a few times. This chain uses TRBV12-3 or TRBV12-4 with TRBJ1-4; TRBD1 is a possible D gene (6 bases). The germline V and J ends were trimmed by 5 bases and 8 bases, with 12 bases remaining between them. There are 13 residues in the CDR3. As DNA, the CDR3 is TGTGCCAGCAGTCCAACCGACAGGGAAAAACTGTTTTTT. Its protein product is CASSPTDREKLFF.

This clonotype was seen more than once but under ten times. CDR3 nucleotide sequence: TGTGCCATCAGCTACACCGACGGGGGGGCGAGAGATACGCAGTATTTT. Translating it yields CAISYTDGGARDTQYF. The V gene is TRBV10-3, the J gene TRBJ2-3, with TRBD2 matching 8 bases. With 6 bases clipped from V and 5 bases from J, the junction kept 13 bases outside the gene matches. The CDR3 contains 16 residues. Germline CDR1 and CDR2: ENHRY and SYGVKD.

This clonotype has a count of ten or more. The chain links TRBV2 to TRBJ2-7; D is undetermined. V gave up 9 bases and J gave up 5 bases, with 11 bases separating them. The germline gives CDR1 SNHLY, CDR2 FYNNEI. The CDR3 runs to 11 residues. The CDR3 sequence: CASRIFDEQYF. The CDR3 bases are TGTGCCAGTCGTATATTTGACGAGCAGTACTTC. Together with reference TRBV2 and TRBJ2-7, the CDR3 gives the full variable domain: EPEVTQTPSHQVTQMGQEVILRCVPISNHLYFYWYRQILGQKVEFLVSFYNNEISEKSEIFDDQFSVERPDGSNFTLKIRSTKLEDSAMYFCASRIFDEQYFGPGTRLTVT.